A single sample is the source of the 7 T cell receptor beta chains below, sequenced in a study of glioma-infiltrating T cells. Amplification of TCR alpha and beta CDR3 regions from RNA used iRepertoire nested multiplex PCR. Each CDR3 protein gets one entry after TCRdb re-called the multiplex PCR reads with MiXCR. Of about 140,000 distinct CDR3 sequences in the sample, approximately 40% are singletons; the top ten hold more than 15%. Specimen: glioma tissue, nonneoplastic brain tissue, or PBMCs (not recorded which). These receptors were taken from a human donor with low-grade glioma or glioblastoma, undergoing nonglioma brain surgery, or in good health (not recorded which).

V gene TRBV4-2 combines with J gene TRBJ2-7; 10 bases agree with TRBD2. Germline V gives CDR1 LGHNA, CDR2 YNFKEQ. The CDR3 runs to 15 residues. The V gene end was trimmed by 2 bases and the J gene end by 4 bases; junction bases not matched to a gene: 5. In DNA form, the CDR3 reads TGTGCCAGCAGCCAACTAGCGGGAGAGGTATACGAGCAGTACTTC. Its translation is CASSQLAGEVYEQYF.

CDR3 coding DNA: TGCGCCAGCAGTGAGTCCCGTCTCGACTATGGCTACACCTTC. This sequence encodes CASSESRLDYGYTF. The V gene is TRBV10-2, the J gene TRBJ1-2; D unresolved. The CDR3 runs to 14 residues. Germline V CDR1 and CDR2: WSHSY, SAAADI. Deletions cut 0 bases from V and 3 bases from J, with 8 bases between.

This chain connects TRBV7-9 to TRBJ1-2; 7 bases line up with TRBD1. Per germline, CDR1 SEHNR and CDR2 FQNEAQ (reference sequence). V gave up 5 bases and J gave up 4 bases; unmatched junction bases: 7. CDR3 size: 14 residues. As DNA, the CDR3 is TGTGCCAGCAGCCCAAGACAGGGTATCTATGGCTACACCTTC. It translates to CASSPRQGIYGYTF.

This clonotype was observed a handful of times. A much larger clone differs by one base, so this may be a read error. V and J are TRBV6-2 or TRBV6-3 and TRBJ2-1; D is undetermined. V lost 2 bases, J lost 2 bases, and 1 base lay in between. This CDR3 contains 12 residues. The germline CDR1 and CDR2 sequences are MNHEY and SVGEGT. As DNA, the CDR3 is TGTGCCAGCAGTTACACCTACAATGAGCAGTTCTTC. The encoded protein is CASSYTYNEQFF.

The genes are TRBV4-3 and TRBJ2-1, with D unresolved. The CDR3 has 12 amino acids. Germline loops: CDR1 LGHNA, CDR2 YSLEER. V shed 0 bases and J shed 15 bases, with 12 bases lying between them. The CDR3 DNA reads TGCGCCAGCAGCCAAGATGGAGTAGTATTGTTCTTC. Its translation: CASSQDGVVLFF.

In its sample, this clonotype was seen once. The CDR3 end shows no conserved phenylalanine or tryptophan, and so a read error is likely. No DNA is shown, since the ends of the CDR3 on it are uncertain; the CDR3 is the one TCRdb lists. This sequence joins TRBV6-4 and TRBJ1-5; the table's D gene call, TRBD1, was not cross checked with the DNA. Germline lookup yields CDR1 MRHNA and CDR2 SNTAGT. The CDR3 contains 10 residues when both ends are counted. CDR3 sequence: CASSDGDRVE.

This clonotype was seen a few times. The rearrangement joins TRBV27 to TRBJ2-1; 7 bases fit TRBD2. With 5 bases clipped from V and 5 bases from J, the junction kept 3 bases outside the gene matches. The germline V gene encodes CDR1 MNHEY and CDR2 SMNVEV (reference sequence). CDR3 length equals 13 residues. The CDR3 sequence is CASSGGGDNEQFF. As DNA, the CDR3 is TGTGCCAGCAGTGGGGGGGGAGACAATGAGCAGTTCTTC.